These 3 T cell receptor beta chains originate from one sample sequenced in a study of blood T cells in healthy people across ages. Next came a second PCR, run for about 6 to 11 cycles, which used a sample-barcoded 5' primer along with a J-beta primer mix. TCRdb redid the calling of the 5' RACE reads with MiXCR, one entry per CDR3 protein. The repertoire holds around 900,000 distinct CDR3 sequences, roughly 50% seen once, with 20% to 25% in the top ten. The material sequenced was blood. These receptors all come from a woman aged 55-70 years in good health.

On this clonotype itself: The junction departs from the called germline gene at one end, perhaps through a read error. This rearrangement joins TRBV20-1 to TRBJ2-1; D remains ambiguous. In germline, CDR1 is DFQATT, CDR2 SNEGSKA (reference sequence). This CDR3 contains 15 residues. CDR3 sequence (DNA): TGCAGTGCTAGACCCACTGGTGGCTCCTACAATAAGCAGTTCTTC. Its translation is CSARPTGGSYNKQFF.

This clonotype was observed a few times. The chain combines TRBV11-1 with TRBJ2-5; D gene uncertain. This CDR3 is 17 amino acids long. The V gene lost 5 bases and the J gene lost 2 bases, with 21 bases spanning the gap. Germline V gene sequence: CDR1 SGHAT, CDR2 FQDESV (reference sequence). As DNA, the CDR3 is TGTGCCAGCAGCAAAAATCCGTCCTCAACGATACAAGAGACCCAGTACTTC. This encodes CASSKNPSSTIQETQYF.

The rearrangement links TRBV7-3 to TRBJ2-5, with D possibly being TRBD1 (5 bases). Judging by the DNA end, TRBJ2-7 fits better; the J call may be wrong. This CDR3 region has 18 residues. Germline CDR1 is SGHTA and CDR2 is FQGTGA. CDR3 nucleotide sequence: TGTGCCAGCGCAGTTATTATAGGCCCAGGGCCCCCTCGGAACGAGCAGTACTTC. Its translation is CASAVIIGPGPPRNEQYF.